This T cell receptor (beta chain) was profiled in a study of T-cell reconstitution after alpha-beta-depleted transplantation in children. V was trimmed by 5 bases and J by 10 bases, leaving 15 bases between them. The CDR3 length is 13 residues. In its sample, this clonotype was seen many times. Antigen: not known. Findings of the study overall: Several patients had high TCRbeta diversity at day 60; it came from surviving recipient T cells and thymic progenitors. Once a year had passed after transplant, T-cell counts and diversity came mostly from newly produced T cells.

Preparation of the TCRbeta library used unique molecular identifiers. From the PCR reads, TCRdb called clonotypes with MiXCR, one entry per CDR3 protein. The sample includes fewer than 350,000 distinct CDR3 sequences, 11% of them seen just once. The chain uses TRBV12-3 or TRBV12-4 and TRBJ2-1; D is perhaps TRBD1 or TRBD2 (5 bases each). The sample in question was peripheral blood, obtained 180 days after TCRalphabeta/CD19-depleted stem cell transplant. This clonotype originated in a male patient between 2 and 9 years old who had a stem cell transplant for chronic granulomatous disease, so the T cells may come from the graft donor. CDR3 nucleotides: TGTGCCAGCAGTATGGGACCTTCGGGGGAGCAGTTCTTC. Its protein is CASSMGPSGEQFF.